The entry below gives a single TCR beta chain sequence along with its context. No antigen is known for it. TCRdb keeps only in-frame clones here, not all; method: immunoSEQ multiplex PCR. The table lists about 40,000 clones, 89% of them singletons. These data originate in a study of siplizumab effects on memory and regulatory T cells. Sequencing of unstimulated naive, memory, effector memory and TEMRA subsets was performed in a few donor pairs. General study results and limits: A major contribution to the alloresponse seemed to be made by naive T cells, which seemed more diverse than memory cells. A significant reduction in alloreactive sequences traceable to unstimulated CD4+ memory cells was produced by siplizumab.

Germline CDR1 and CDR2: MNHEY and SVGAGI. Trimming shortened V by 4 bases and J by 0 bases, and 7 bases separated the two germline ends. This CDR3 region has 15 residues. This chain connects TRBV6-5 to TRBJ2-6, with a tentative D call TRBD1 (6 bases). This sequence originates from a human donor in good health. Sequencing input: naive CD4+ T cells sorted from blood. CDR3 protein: CASSWTASGANVLTF. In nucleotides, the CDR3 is TGTGCCAGCAGTTGGACAGCCTCTGGGGCCAACGTCCTGACTTTC.